The present T cell receptor beta chain was sequenced within a study of identical twins. CDR1 and CDR2 (germline): MGHDK, SYGVNS. Trimming took 4 bases from V and 7 from J, leaving 4 bases between them. The CDR3 spans 11 residues. A note on this clonotype: Its antigen is still unknown.

A single record per CDR3 protein comes from TCRdb applying MiXCR to the 5' RACE reads. There are about 250,000 distinct CDR3 sequences in the sample; around 8.8% occur only once, and roughly 3% lies in the top ten. Study-wide points: Excess low generation probability was seen in twin-shared out-of-frame alpha sequences.

The sample also formed part of further work on yellow fever vaccine responses in identical twins.

V gene TRBV25-1 combines with J gene TRBJ1-4; D remains ambiguous. This clonotype originated in a woman aged 18-29 years in good health. The sample was CD8+ T cells sorted from blood. The CDR3 coding sequence is TGTGCCAGCAGTGTTCTTGAAAAACTGTTTTTT. It yields the protein CASSVLEKLFF.